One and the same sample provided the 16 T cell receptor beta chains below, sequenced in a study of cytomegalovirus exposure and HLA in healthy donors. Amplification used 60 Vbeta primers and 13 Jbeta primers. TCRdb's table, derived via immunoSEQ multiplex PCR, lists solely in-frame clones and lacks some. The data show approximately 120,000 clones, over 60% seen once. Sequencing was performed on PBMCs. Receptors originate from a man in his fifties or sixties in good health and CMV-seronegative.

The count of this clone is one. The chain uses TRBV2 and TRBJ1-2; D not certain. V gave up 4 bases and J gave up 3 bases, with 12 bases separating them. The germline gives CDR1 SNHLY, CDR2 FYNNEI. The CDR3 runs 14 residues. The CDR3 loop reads CASSGGERDYGYTF. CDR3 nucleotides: TGTGCCAGCAGTGGGGGTGAGAGGGACTATGGCTACACCTTC.

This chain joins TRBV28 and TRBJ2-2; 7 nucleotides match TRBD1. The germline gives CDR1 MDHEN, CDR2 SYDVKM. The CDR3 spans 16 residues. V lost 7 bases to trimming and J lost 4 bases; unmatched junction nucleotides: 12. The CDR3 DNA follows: TGTGCCAGCACCCGTGAGAGGGGGCCTACCACCGGGGAGCTGTTTTTT. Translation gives CASTRERGPTTGELFF.

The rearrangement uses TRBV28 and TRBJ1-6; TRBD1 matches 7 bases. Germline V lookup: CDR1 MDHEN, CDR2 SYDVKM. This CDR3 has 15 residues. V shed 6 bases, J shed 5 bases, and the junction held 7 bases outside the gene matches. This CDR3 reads CASRSRQGDNSPLHF. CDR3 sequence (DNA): TGTGCCAGCAGGTCCCGGCAGGGGGATAATTCACCCCTCCACTTT. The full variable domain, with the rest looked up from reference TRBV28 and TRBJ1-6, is DVKVTQSSRYLVKRTGEKVFLECVQDMDHENMFWYRQDPGLGLRLIYFSYDVKMKEKGDIPEGYSVSREKKERFSLILESASTNQTSMYLCASRSRQGDNSPLHFGNGTRLTVT.

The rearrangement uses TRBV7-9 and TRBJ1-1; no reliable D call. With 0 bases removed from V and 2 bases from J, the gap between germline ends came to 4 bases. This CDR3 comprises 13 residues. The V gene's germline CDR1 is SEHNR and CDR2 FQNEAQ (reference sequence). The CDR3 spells CASSLALNTEAFF. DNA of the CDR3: TGTGCCAGCAGCTTAGCCTTAAACACTGAAGCTTTCTTT.

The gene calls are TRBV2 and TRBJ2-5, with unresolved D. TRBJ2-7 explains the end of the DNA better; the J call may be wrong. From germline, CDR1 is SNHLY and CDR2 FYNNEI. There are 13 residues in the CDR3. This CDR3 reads CASNPVFSYEQYF. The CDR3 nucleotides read TGTGCCAGCAATCCGGTTTTCTCCTACGAGCAGTACTTC.

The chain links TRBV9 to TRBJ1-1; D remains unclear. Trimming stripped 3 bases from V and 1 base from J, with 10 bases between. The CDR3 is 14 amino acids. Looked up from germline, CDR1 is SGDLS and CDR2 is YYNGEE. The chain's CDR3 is CASSAQEANTEAFF. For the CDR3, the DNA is TGTGCCAGCAGCGCCCAGGAAGCGAACACTGAAGCTTTCTTT. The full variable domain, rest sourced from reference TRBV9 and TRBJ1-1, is DSGVTQTPKHLITATGQRVTLRCSPRSGDLSVYWYQQSLDQGLQFLIQYYNGEERAKGNILERFSAQQFPDLHSELNLSSLELGDSALYFCASSAQEANTEAFFGQGTRLTVV.

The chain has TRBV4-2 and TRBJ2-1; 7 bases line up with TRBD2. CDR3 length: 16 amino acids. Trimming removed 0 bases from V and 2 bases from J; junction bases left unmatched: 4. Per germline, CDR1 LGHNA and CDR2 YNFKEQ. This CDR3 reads CASSQDRAGTYNEQFF. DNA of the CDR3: TGTGCCAGCAGCCAAGATAGAGCGGGGACCTACAATGAGCAGTTCTTC.

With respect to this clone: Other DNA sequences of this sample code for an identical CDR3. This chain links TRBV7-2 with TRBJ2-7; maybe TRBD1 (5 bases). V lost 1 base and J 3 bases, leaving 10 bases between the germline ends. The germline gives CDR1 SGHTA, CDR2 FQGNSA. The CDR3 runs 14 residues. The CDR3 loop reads CASSLGGQGYEQYF. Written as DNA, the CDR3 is TGTGCCAGCAGCTTAGGTGGGCAGGGCTACGAGCAGTACTTC. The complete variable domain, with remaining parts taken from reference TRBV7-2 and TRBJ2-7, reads GAGVSQSPSNKVTEKGKDVELRCDPISGHTALYWYRQSLGQGLEFLIYFQGNSAPDKSGLPSDRFSAERTGGSVSTLTIQRTQQEDSAVYLCASSLGGQGYEQYFGPGTRLTVT.

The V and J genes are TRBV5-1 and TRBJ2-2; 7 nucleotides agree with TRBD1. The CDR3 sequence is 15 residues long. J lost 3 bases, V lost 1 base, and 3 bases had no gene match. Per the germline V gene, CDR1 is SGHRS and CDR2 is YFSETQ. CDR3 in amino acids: CASSLRTGDTGELFF. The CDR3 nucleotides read TGCGCCAGCAGCTTGCGAACAGGGGACACCGGGGAGCTGTTTTTT.

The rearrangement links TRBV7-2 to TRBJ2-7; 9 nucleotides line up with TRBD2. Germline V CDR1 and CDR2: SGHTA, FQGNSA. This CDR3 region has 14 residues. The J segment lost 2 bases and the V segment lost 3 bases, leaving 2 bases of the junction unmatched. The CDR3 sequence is CASSFAGGPYEQYF. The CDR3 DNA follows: TGTGCCAGCAGCTTCGCGGGGGGGCCCTACGAGCAGTACTTC.

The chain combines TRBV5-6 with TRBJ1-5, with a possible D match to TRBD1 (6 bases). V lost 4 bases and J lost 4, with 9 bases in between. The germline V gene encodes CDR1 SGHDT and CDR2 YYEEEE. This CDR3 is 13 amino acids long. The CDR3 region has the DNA TGTGCCAGCAGCAGGACAGCAAATCAGCCCCAGCATTTT. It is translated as CASSRTANQPQHF.

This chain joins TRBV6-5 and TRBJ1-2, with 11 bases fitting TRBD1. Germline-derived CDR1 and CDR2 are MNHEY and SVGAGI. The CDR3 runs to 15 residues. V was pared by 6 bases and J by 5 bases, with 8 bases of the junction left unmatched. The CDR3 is CASRPGTGGWYGYTF. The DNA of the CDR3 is TGTGCCAGCAGACCCGGGACAGGGGGTTGGTATGGCTACACCTTC.

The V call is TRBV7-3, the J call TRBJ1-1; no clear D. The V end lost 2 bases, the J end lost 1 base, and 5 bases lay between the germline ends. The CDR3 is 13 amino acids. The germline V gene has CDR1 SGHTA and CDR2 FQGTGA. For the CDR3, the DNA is TGTGCCAGCAGCTTACTCCGGAACACTGAAGCTTTCTTT. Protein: CASSLLRNTEAFF.

In DNA form, the CDR3 reads TGTGCCAGCAGCTTAACAGGGGGCGAATACGAGCAGTACGTC. Its protein is CASSLTGGEYEQYV. The chain links TRBV11-2 to TRBJ2-7; TRBD1 agrees at 9 bases. CDR3 size: 14 residues. Looked up from germline, CDR1 is SGHAT and CDR2 is FQNNGV. After removal of 2 bases from V and 4 bases from J, the junction contained 3 bases not matched to a gene.

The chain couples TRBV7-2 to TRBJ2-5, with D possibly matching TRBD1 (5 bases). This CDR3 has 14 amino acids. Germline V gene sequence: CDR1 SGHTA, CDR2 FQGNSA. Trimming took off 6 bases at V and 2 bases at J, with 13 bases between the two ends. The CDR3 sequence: CASSSKGIQETQYF. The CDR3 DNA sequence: TGTGCCAGCAGTTCAAAGGGGATTCAAGAGACCCAGTACTTC.

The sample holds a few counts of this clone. CDR3 sequence: CASSLGDRVNTEAFF. In nucleotides, the CDR3 is TGTGCCAGTAGTTTAGGGGACAGGGTGAACACTGAAGCTTTCTTT. This chain uses TRBV19 with TRBJ1-1; TRBD1 matches at 9 bases. This CDR3 has 15 residues. Trimming cost V 5 bases and J 0 bases; bases outside gene matches: 4. Per the germline V gene, CDR1 is LNHDA and CDR2 is SQIVND (reference sequence).